What follows describes a single T cell receptor beta chain. These data belong to a study of shared clonotypes between healthy human individuals. The input for sorted-subset replicate PCRs was approximately 190 ng DNA, 25,000 to 35,000 T cell genomes. Sequenced by immunoSEQ multiplex PCR; TCRdb stores in-frame clones only, minus some. Of nearly 1 million clones listed, 76% are singletons. Germline V gene lookup returns CDR1 MNHEY and CDR2 SVGAGI. There are 15 residues in the CDR3. Trimming left V 2 bases short and J 8 bases short, with 15 bases between. CD4+ cells yielded CD45RA+ naive and CD45RA-negative memory subsets.

The sample was memory CD4+ T cells sorted from blood. Subset defined: CD45RA-negative fraction. The chain employs TRBV6-5 and TRBJ1-4, with a tentative D call TRBD1 (5 bases). This clonotype originated in a man between 18 and 29 years old in good health. The CDR3 sequence is CASSYEGRVGEKLFF. CDR3 bases: TGTGCCAGCAGTTACGAGGGCAGGGTGGGCGAAAAACTGTTTTTT.